These T cell receptor beta chains were read from a single sample in a study of OX40 agonist ivuxolimab in advanced cancers. Using immunoSEQ multiplex PCR, the repertoire was profiled, and TCRdb retains in-frame clones only, with some absent. The sample consists of about 82,000 clones, approximately 85% of them appearing once. The input for sequencing was CD4+ or CD8+ T cells sorted from blood, taken in a trial of the OX40 agonist ivuxolimab. The receptors were gathered from an adult with an advanced solid tumor such as melanoma, head and neck, liver or kidney cancer. CDR3s include the opening cysteine and the closing phenylalanine or tryptophan. Fields, in order: V gene, J gene, D gene, clone size, CDR3 length, CDR3 protein, CDR3 DNA. A D gene is named only where the DNA matches it firmly. Only part of the rows carry a size: once, few, many, or a class if the clone is expanded.

V gene: TRBV9
J gene: TRBJ1-2
D gene: -
clone size: -
CDR3 length: 19
CDR3 protein: CASGITRDEGQKIDYGYTF
CDR3 DNA: TGTGCCAGCGGAATAACGAGGGACGAGGGGCAGAAGATCGATTATGGCTACACCTTC

V gene: TRBV18
J gene: TRBJ1-3
D gene: -
clone size: -
CDR3 length: 18
CDR3 protein: CASSPLRGRVYSGNTIYF
CDR3 DNA: TGTGCCAGCTCACCCCTTCGGGGCAGGGTTTACTCTGGAAACACCATATATTTT

V gene: TRBV15
J gene: TRBJ2-3
D gene: -
clone size: -
CDR3 length: 15
CDR3 protein: CATSRERGGTDTQYF
CDR3 DNA: TGTGCCACCAGCAGAGAGAGGGGGGGAACAGATACGCAGTATTTT

V gene: TRBV6-6
J gene: TRBJ1-6
D gene: -
clone size: -
CDR3 length: 15
CDR3 protein: CASSYPGRRGSPLHF
CDR3 DNA: TGTGCCAGCAGTTACCCTGGACGGAGGGGCTCACCCCTCCACTTT

V gene: TRBV5-4
J gene: TRBJ2-1
D gene: TRBD2
clone size: -
CDR3 length: 16
CDR3 protein: CASSSSGGASYNEQFF
CDR3 DNA: TGTGCCAGCAGCTCCAGCGGGGGGGCCTCCTACAATGAGCAGTTCTTC

V gene: TRBV7-8
J gene: TRBJ1-4
D gene: TRBD1
clone size: -
CDR3 length: 17
CDR3 protein: CASSLGKRDRVDEKLFF
CDR3 DNA: TGTGCCAGCAGCCTAGGCAAGCGGGACAGGGTGGATGAAAAACTGTTTTTT

V gene: TRBV18
J gene: TRBJ2-3
D gene: TRBD1
clone size: -
CDR3 length: 15
CDR3 protein: CASSPGQRSTDTQYF
CDR3 DNA: TGTGCCAGCTCACCGGGACAGAGAAGCACAGATACGCAGTATTTT

V gene: TRBV7-9
J gene: TRBJ2-1
D gene: TRBD2
clone size: -
CDR3 length: 16
CDR3 protein: CASSLFGTSGMNEQFF
CDR3 DNA: TGTGCCAGCAGCTTATTCGGGACTAGCGGGATGAATGAGCAGTTCTTC

V gene: TRBV18
J gene: TRBJ1-5
D gene: -
clone size: -
CDR3 length: 13
CDR3 protein: CASSPGNRNPQHF
CDR3 DNA: TGTGCCAGCTCACCGGGTAACAGGAATCCCCAGCATTTT

V gene: TRBV28
J gene: TRBJ1-4
D gene: -
clone size: once
CDR3 length: 16
CDR3 protein: CASTFQGPPSKEKLFF
CDR3 DNA: TGTGCCAGCACCTTCCAGGGGCCCCCCTCGAAAGAAAAACTGTTTTTT

V gene: TRBV5-4
J gene: TRBJ1-1
D gene: -
clone size: -
CDR3 length: 13
CDR3 protein: CASSLVGGSEAFF
CDR3 DNA: TGTGCCAGCAGCCTGGTGGGGGGCTCTGAAGCTTTCTTT

V gene: TRBV27
J gene: TRBJ2-7
D gene: -
clone size: -
CDR3 length: 15
CDR3 protein: CASSFWGTGTYEQYF
CDR3 DNA: TGTGCCAGCAGTTTTTGGGGCACGGGAACCTACGAGCAGTACTTC

V gene: TRBV13
J gene: TRBJ2-3
D gene: TRBD2
clone size: -
CDR3 length: 15
CDR3 protein: CASSFETSGTDTQYF
CDR3 DNA: TGTGCCAGCAGCTTTGAAACTAGCGGCACAGATACGCAGTATTTT

V gene: TRBV19
J gene: TRBJ2-1
D gene: -
clone size: -
CDR3 length: 15
CDR3 protein: CATQLTGSSYNEQFF
CDR3 DNA: TGTGCCACCCAATTGACCGGGAGCTCCTACAATGAGCAGTTCTTC

V gene: TRBV5-4
J gene: TRBJ2-3
D gene: -
clone size: -
CDR3 length: 17
CDR3 protein: CASSSDLVLGRTDTQYF
CDR3 DNA: TGTGCCAGCAGCTCAGACCTAGTTCTCGGCCGCACAGATACGCAGTATTTT

V gene: TRBV7-9
J gene: TRBJ1-2
D gene: -
clone size: -
CDR3 length: 15
CDR3 protein: CASSWTRKLRDGYTF
CDR3 DNA: TGTGCCAGCAGCTGGACAAGAAAGTTGAGGGATGGCTACACCTTC

V gene: TRBV11-1
J gene: TRBJ2-2
D gene: -
clone size: once
CDR3 length: 14
CDR3 protein: CASSLEAQTGELFF
CDR3 DNA: TGTGCCAGCAGCTTAGAGGCCCAGACCGGGGAGCTGTTTTTT

V gene: TRBV7-9
J gene: TRBJ1-1
D gene: -
clone size: -
CDR3 length: 12
CDR3 protein: CASSWGDTEAFF
CDR3 DNA: TGTGCCAGCAGCTGGGGAGACACTGAAGCTTTCTTT

V gene: TRBV28
J gene: TRBJ2-1
D gene: TRBD2
clone size: -
CDR3 length: 15
CDR3 protein: CASSETSGGADEQFF
CDR3 DNA: TGTGCCAGCAGCGAAACTAGCGGGGGGGCGGATGAGCAGTTCTTC

V gene: TRBV5-1
J gene: TRBJ1-2
D gene: TRBD1
clone size: -
CDR3 length: 15
CDR3 protein: CASSLSPTGEAGYTF
CDR3 DNA: TGCGCCAGCAGCTTGTCCCCTACAGGGGAGGCTGGCTACACCTTC

V gene: TRBV5-3
J gene: TRBJ2-3
D gene: -
clone size: -
CDR3 length: 18
CDR3 protein: CARSLLCQGRECTDTQYF
CDR3 DNA: TGTGCCAGAAGCTTGTTGTGTCAGGGCAGGGAATGCACAGATACGCAGTATTTT

V gene: TRBV7-3
J gene: TRBJ2-1
D gene: -
clone size: -
CDR3 length: 13
CDR3 protein: CASSQDSYNEQFF
CDR3 DNA: TGTGCCAGCAGTCAGGACTCCTACAATGAGCAGTTCTTC

V gene: TRBV9
J gene: TRBJ2-5
D gene: -
clone size: -
CDR3 length: 14
CDR3 protein: CASSVTMVQETQYF
CDR3 DNA: TGTGCCAGCAGCGTAACGATGGTTCAAGAGACCCAGTACTTC

V gene: TRBV5-1
J gene: TRBJ1-2
D gene: -
clone size: -
CDR3 length: 14
CDR3 protein: CASSLNTADYGYTF
CDR3 DNA: TGCGCCAGCAGCTTAAACACAGCAGACTATGGCTACACCTTC

V gene: TRBV6-5
J gene: TRBJ2-7
D gene: -
clone size: -
CDR3 length: 15
CDR3 protein: CASSYSKGFPYEQYF
CDR3 DNA: TGTGCCAGCAGTTACTCGAAAGGATTCCCCTACGAGCAGTACTTC

V gene: TRBV7-9
J gene: TRBJ1-1
D gene: -
clone size: -
CDR3 length: 14
CDR3 protein: CASSPRGGSTEAFF
CDR3 DNA: TGTGCCAGCAGCCCTAGAGGGGGGAGCACTGAAGCTTTCTTT

V gene: TRBV6-6
J gene: TRBJ1-2
D gene: -
clone size: -
CDR3 length: 11
CDR3 protein: CAWGDGYGYTF
CDR3 DNA: TGTGCCTGGGGGGACGGGTATGGCTACACCTTC

V gene: TRBV7-3
J gene: TRBJ2-5
D gene: -
clone size: -
CDR3 length: 12
CDR3 protein: CASSLAWETQYF
CDR3 DNA: TGTGCCAGCAGCTTAGCGTGGGAGACCCAGTACTTC